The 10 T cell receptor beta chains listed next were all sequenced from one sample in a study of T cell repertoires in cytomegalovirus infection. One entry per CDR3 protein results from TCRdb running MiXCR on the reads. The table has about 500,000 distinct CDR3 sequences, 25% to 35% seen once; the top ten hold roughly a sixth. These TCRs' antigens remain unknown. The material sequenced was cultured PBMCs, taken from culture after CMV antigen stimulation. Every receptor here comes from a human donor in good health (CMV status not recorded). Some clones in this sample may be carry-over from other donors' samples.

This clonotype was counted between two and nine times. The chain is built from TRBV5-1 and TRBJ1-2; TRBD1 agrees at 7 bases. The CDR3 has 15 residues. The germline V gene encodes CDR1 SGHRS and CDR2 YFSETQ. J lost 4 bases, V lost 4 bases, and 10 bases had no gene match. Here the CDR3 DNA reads TGCGCCAGCAGCCCGGGCAGGGGGATCTCCTATGGCTACACCTTC. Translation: CASSPGRGISYGYTF.

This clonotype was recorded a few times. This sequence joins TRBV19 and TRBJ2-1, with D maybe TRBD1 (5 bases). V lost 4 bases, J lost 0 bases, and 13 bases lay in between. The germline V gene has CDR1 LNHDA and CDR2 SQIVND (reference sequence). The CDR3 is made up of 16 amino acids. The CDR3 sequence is CASSKKGAPSYNEQFF. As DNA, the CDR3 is TGTGCCAGTAGTAAAAAAGGGGCGCCCTCCTACAATGAGCAGTTCTTC. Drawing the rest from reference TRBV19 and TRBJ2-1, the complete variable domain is DGGITQSPKYLFRKEGQNVTLSCEQNLNHDAMYWYRQDPGQGLRLIYYSQIVNDFQKGDIAEGYSVSREKKESFPLTVTSAQKNPTAFYLCASSKKGAPSYNEQFFGPGTRLTVL.

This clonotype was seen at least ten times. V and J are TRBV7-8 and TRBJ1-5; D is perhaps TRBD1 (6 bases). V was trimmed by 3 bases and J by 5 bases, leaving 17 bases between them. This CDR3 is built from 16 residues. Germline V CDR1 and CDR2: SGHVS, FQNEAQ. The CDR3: CASSFDGGWRDQPQHF. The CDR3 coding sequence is TGTGCCAGCAGCTTCGACGGGGGCTGGAGGGATCAGCCCCAGCATTTT.

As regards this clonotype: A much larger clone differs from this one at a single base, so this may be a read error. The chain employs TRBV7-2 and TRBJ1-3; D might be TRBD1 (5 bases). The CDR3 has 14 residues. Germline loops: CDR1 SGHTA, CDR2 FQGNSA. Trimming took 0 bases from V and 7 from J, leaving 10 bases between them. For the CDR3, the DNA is TGTGCCAGCAGCTTAGCAGGGAAGGGGAACACCATATATTTT. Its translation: CASSLAGKGNTIYF. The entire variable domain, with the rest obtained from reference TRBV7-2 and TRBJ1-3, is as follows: GAGVSQSPSNKVTEKGKDVELRCDPISGHTALYWYRQSLGQGLEFLIYFQGNSAPDKSGLPSDRFSAERTGGSVSTLTIQRTQQEDSAVYLCASSLAGKGNTIYFGEGSWLTVV.

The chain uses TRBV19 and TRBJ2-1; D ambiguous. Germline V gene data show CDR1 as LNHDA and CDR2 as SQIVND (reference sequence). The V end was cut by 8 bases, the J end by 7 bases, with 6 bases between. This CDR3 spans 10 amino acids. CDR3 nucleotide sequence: TGTGCCAGTGGAGCTAATGAGCAGTTCTTC. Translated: CASGANEQFF. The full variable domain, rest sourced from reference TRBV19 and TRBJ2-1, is DGGITQSPKYLFRKEGQNVTLSCEQNLNHDAMYWYRQDPGQGLRLIYYSQIVNDFQKGDIAEGYSVSREKKESFPLTVTSAQKNPTAFYLCASGANEQFFGPGTRLTVL.

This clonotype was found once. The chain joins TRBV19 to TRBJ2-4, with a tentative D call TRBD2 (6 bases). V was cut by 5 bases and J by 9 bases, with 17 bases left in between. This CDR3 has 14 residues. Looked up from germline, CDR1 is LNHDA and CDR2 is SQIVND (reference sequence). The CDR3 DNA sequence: TGTGCCAGTAGTGCGGGACCGCCGCTCGGCATTCAGTACTTC. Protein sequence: CASSAGPPLGIQYF. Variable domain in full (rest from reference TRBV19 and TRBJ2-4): DGGITQSPKYLFRKEGQNVTLSCEQNLNHDAMYWYRQDPGQGLRLIYYSQIVNDFQKGDIAEGYSVSREKKESFPLTVTSAQKNPTAFYLCASSAGPPLGIQYFGAGTRLSVL.

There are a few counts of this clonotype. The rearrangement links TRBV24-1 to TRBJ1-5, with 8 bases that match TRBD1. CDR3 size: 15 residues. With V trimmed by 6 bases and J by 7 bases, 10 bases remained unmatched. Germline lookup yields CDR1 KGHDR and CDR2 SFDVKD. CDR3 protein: CATSRAGGAGQPQHF. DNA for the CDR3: TGTGCCACCAGTCGGGCAGGGGGCGCGGGGCAGCCCCAGCATTTT.

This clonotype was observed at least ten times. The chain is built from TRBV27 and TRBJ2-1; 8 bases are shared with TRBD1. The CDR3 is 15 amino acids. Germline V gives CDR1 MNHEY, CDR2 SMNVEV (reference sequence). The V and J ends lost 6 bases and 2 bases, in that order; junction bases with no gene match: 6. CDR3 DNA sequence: TGTGCCAGCAGCCGCGACAGGGGCCCCTACAATGAGCAGTTCTTC. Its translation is CASSRDRGPYNEQFF.

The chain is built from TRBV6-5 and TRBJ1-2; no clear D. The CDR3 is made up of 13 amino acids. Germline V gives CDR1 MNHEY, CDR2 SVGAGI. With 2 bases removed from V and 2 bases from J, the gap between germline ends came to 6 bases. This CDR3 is CASSYEQNYGYTF. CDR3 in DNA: TGTGCCAGCAGTTACGAACAGAACTATGGCTACACCTTC.

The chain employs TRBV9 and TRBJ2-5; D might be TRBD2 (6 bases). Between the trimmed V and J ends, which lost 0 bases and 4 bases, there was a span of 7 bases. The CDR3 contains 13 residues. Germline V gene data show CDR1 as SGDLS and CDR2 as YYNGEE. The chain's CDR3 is CASSVVGGETQYF. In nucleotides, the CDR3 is TGTGCCAGCAGCGTAGTGGGGGGAGAGACCCAGTACTTC.